This TCR beta chain was recovered during a study of blood T cell repertoires in COVID-19. About the study: Specimens from acute and convalescent COVID-19 originated in the United States, Italy and Spain. Nucleic acid was either cDNA or gDNA, and it came from T cells, B-cell-depleted T cells, or PBMCs.

This clone has only a few counts. In the source study's methods: Scientists estimated how many nucleated cells there were by amplifying reference gene primers. The data were produced by immunoSEQ multiplex PCR, yet TCRdb's version contains in-frame clones alone and is incomplete. The V and J calls and clone size come from that table; D and trimming were worked out from the DNA. The sample holds under 350,000 clones, 75% to 90% seen once. Losses at the gene ends were 0 bases for V and 5 bases for J; bases not matched to a gene: 3. CDR3 size: 15 residues. The germline CDR1 and CDR2 sequences are SGHRS and YFSETQ.

The sequenced material came from peripheral blood. The chain employs TRBV5-1 and TRBJ2-7; 12 nucleotides line up with TRBD1. The origin of this receptor is a man in his forties or fifties with acute or convalescent COVID-19. Here the CDR3 DNA reads TGCGCCAGCAGCTTGGCCGGGACAGGGGGCCACGAGCAGTACTTC. Translated: CASSLAGTGGHEQYF.